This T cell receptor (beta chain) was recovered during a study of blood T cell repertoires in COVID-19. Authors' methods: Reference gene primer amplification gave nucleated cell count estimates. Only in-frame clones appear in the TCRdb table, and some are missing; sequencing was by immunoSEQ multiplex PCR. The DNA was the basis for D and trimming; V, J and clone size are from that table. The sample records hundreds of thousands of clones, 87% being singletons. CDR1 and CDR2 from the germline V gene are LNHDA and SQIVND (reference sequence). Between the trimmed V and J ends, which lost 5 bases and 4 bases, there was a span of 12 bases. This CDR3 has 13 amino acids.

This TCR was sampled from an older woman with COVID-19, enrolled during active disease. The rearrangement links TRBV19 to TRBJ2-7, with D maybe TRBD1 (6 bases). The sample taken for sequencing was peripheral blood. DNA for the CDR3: TGTGCCAGTAGTCACGGACAGACTTACGAGCAGTACTTC. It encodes CASSHGQTYEQYF.